Described below is a single T cell receptor beta chain sequence and its context. Its matching antigen is unknown. CDR1 and CDR2 from the germline V gene are MNHEY and SVGAGI. J was trimmed by 11 bases and V by 6 bases; bases with no gene match: 15. This CDR3 is built from 15 residues. Measured with immunoSEQ multiplex PCR; TCRdb has only the in-frame clones, and not every one. The data contain some 89,000 clones, more than 90% of them singletons. This specimen belongs to a study of T cell responses to AZD1222 COVID-19 vaccine. For the study at large: Second-dose recipients at about 4 or about 12 weeks were treated as one pooled group.

Broader study findings: Repertoires were obtained solely post-peak T cell response. At 160-218 and 743-854, vaccine-associated CD4 TCRs were dominant, and they spanned spike.

This specimen was peripheral blood, taken on day 0 of AZD1222 vaccination. The TCR originated in an adult in good health. V is TRBV6-5 and J is TRBJ1-4; 7 bases match TRBD1. The CDR3 here is CASSYPGTGETKLFF. Here the CDR3 DNA reads TGTGCCAGCAGCTACCCGGGAACAGGGGAGACGAAACTGTTTTTT.